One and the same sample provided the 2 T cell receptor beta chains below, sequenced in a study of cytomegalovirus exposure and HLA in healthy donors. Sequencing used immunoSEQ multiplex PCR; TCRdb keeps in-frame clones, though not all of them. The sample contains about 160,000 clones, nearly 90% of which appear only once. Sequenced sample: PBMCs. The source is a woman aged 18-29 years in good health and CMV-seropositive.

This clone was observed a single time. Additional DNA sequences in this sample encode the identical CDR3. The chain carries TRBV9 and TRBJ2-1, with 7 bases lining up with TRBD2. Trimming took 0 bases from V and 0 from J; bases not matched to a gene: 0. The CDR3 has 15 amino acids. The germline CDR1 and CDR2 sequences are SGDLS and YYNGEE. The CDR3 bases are TGTGCCAGCAGCGTAGGCGGGGGCTCCTACAATGAGCAGTTCTTC. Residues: CASSVGGGSYNEQFF.

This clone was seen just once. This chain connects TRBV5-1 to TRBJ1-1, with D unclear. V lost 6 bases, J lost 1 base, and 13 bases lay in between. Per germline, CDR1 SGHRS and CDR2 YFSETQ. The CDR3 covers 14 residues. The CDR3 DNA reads TGCGCCAGCATCGGAGGATTTTCGAACACTGAAGCTTTCTTT. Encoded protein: CASIGGFSNTEAFF.